The next 27 T cell receptor beta chains were all read from a single sample in a study of regulatory T cells in long-lasting Graves disease. Time point denoted: persistent/refractory GD, antithyroid drugs over 5 years with positive TRAb. Generation of the TCR library employed RNA extracted from PBMCs. Building of the TCR beta libraries involved iRepertoire HTBI primers and Arm-PCR of CDR3 regions. A single record per CDR3 protein comes from TCRdb applying MiXCR to the multiplex PCR reads. The table lists roughly 400,000 distinct CDR3 sequences, approximately 22% of them singletons. Source: peripheral blood mononuclear cells (PBMCs), taken when the disease was refractory, from a patient treated with antithyroid drugs. Every receptor here comes from a female donor with Graves disease.

The rearrangement links TRBV6-5 to TRBJ2-7, with no clear D. Germline V gene data show CDR1 as MNHEY and CDR2 as SVGAGI. Trimming removed 2 bases at V and 7 bases at J, with 12 bases between. The CDR3 covers 13 residues. The CDR3 sequence is CASSYEEVGEQYF. DNA for the CDR3: TGTGCCAGCAGTTACGAAGAAGTAGGGGAGCAGTACTTC.

This clonotype was detected ten times or more. The chain employs TRBV11-3 and TRBJ2-7, with D perhaps matching TRBD2 (5 bases). CDR1 is SGHNT, CDR2 YENEEA, per germline. The length of the CDR3 is 14 residues. The V end was cut by 5 bases, the J end by 3 bases, with 14 bases between. CDR3 amino acids: CASSLAAGDYEQYF. CDR3 DNA: TGTGCCAGCAGCCTAGCAGCCGGGGACTACGAGCAGTACTTC.

Many counts were recorded for this clonotype. This chain links TRBV20-1 with TRBJ2-5; 9 nucleotides line up with TRBD2. The CDR3 covers 15 residues. Germline-derived CDR1 and CDR2 are DFQATT and SNEGSKA (reference sequence). Germline trimming cut 4 bases from V and 5 bases from J; bases unmatched to any gene: 11. DNA of the CDR3: TGCAGTGCTATCCCGACTAGCGGTGGGGGGGAGACCCAGTACTTC. Translating gives CSAIPTSGGGETQYF.

At least ten counts were recorded for this clonotype. V gene TRBV15 combines with J gene TRBJ2-5; D not certain. The CDR3 contains 12 residues. Per germline, CDR1 LNHNV and CDR2 YYDKDF (reference sequence). Between the trimmed V and J ends, which lost 0 bases and 5 bases, there was a span of 4 bases. CDR3 region: CATSRDVETQYF. CDR3 bases: TGTGCCACCAGCAGAGATGTCGAGACCCAGTACTTC.

The table lists this clonotype with many counts. Written as DNA, the CDR3 is TGTGCCAGCAGCGTTCCCGGGACTAGCGGAGAGCAGTACTTC. Protein sequence: CASSVPGTSGEQYF. J is TRBJ2-7 and V is TRBV11-2; 11 positions match TRBD2. V trimming: 5 bases; J trimming: 7 bases; junction bases outside the gene matches: 7. Germline V lookup: CDR1 SGHAT, CDR2 FQNNGV. The CDR3 covers 14 residues.

This clonotype was counted ten times or more. This chain links TRBV27 with TRBJ1-1; no clear D. The CDR3 loop spans 15 amino acids. The V gene lost 2 bases and the J gene lost 0 bases, with 10 bases spanning the gap. Germline CDR1 MNHEY, CDR2 SMNVEV (reference sequence). CDR3 in amino acids: CASSLSGPVNTEAFF. The CDR3 nucleotides are TGTGCCAGCAGTTTAAGTGGCCCGGTGAACACTGAAGCTTTCTTT.

The chain has TRBV7-3 and TRBJ1-1; D is unclear. This CDR3 spans 16 amino acids. V was pared by 1 base and J by 2 bases, with 14 bases between. Germline V gene data show CDR1 as SGHTA and CDR2 as FQGTGA. The CDR3 DNA reads as TGTGCCAGCAGCTTAAGCCGGACGGCCCTTAACACTGAAGCTTTCTTT. As protein: CASSLSRTALNTEAFF. The variable domain in full, completed from reference TRBV7-3 and TRBJ1-1, reads GAGVSQTPSNKVTEKGKYVELRCDPISGHTALYWYRQSLGQGPEFLIYFQGTGAADDSGLPNDRFFAVRPEGSVSTLKIQRTERGDSAVYLCASSLSRTALNTEAFFGQGTRLTVV.

This clonotype showed up just a few times. J is TRBJ2-2 and V is TRBV29-1; D unresolved. Looked up from germline, CDR1 is SQVTM and CDR2 is ANQGSEA. The CDR3 spans 14 residues. V lost 6 bases and J lost 1, with 12 bases in between. The CDR3 nucleotides read TGCAGCGTCCTTCCGACGGGGAACACCGGGGAGCTGTTTTTT. Translated, it gives CSVLPTGNTGELFF.

This clonotype was recorded at least ten times. The chain combines TRBV28 with TRBJ1-1, with D hard to call. Germline values: CDR1 MDHEN, CDR2 SYDVKM. CDR3 length: 13 amino acids. With 2 bases removed from V and 8 bases from J, the gap between germline ends came to 12 bases. Here the CDR3 reads CASSLVVAGEAFF. CDR3 DNA sequence: TGTGCCAGCAGTTTAGTGGTGGCTGGGGAAGCTTTCTTT.

This clonotype was recorded many times. The V and J genes are TRBV7-3 and TRBJ2-5; 7 bases are shared with TRBD1. The CDR3 is 13 residues long. Trimming cost V 0 bases and J 7 bases; bases outside gene matches: 2. Germline V lookup: CDR1 SGHTA, CDR2 FQGTGA. DNA for the CDR3: TGTGCCAGCAGCTTAACTGCAGGGGGGACCCAGTACTTC. Its protein product is CASSLTAGGTQYF.

This clonotype was observed a handful of times. The chain employs TRBV25-1 and TRBJ1-6; weak D call: TRBD1 (5 bases). Trimming stripped 7 bases from V and 7 bases from J, with 14 bases between. This CDR3 comprises 14 residues. The germline V gene encodes CDR1 MGHDK and CDR2 SYGVNS. In DNA, the CDR3 is TGTGCCAGCAAGGATGGGGCCTGGAATTCACCCCTCCACTTT. Protein: CASKDGAWNSPLHF.

Ten or more counts support this clonotype. The chain couples TRBV28 to TRBJ1-1; 7 bases align to TRBD1. This CDR3 is built from 15 residues. The germline CDR1 and CDR2 sequences are MDHEN and SYDVKM. Trimming cost V 2 bases and J 1 base; bases outside gene matches: 4. CDR3 DNA sequence: TGTGCCAGCAGTTTACAGGGACAGACGAACACTGAAGCTTTCTTT. The encoded protein is CASSLQGQTNTEAFF.

This clonotype came up a few times. The chain couples TRBV19 to TRBJ1-4; D is unclear. The CDR3 has 12 residues. Germline CDR1 and CDR2: LNHDA and SQIVND (reference sequence). Deletions cut 10 bases from V and 7 bases from J, with 13 bases between. This CDR3 reads CATTTGSEKLFF. The CDR3 coding sequence is TGTGCCACCACGACCGGGAGTGAAAAACTGTTTTTT.

This chain connects TRBV7-9 to TRBJ2-7; TRBD1 matches at 8 bases. This CDR3 is built from 15 residues. Germline V lookup: CDR1 SEHNR, CDR2 FQNEAQ (reference sequence). Trimming at V came to 1 base and at J to 2 bases, leaving 4 bases not matched to a gene. CDR3 in DNA: TGTGCCAGCAGCTTAGGGACAGGGAAAACCTACGAGCAGTACTTC. Amino acids: CASSLGTGKTYEQYF.

This clonotype was recorded many times. The rearrangement links TRBV28 to TRBJ1-2; D remains ambiguous. Looked up from germline, CDR1 is MDHEN and CDR2 is SYDVKM. This CDR3 contains 14 residues. V was clipped by 8 bases and J by 0 bases, with 13 bases between them. CDR3 bases: TGTGCCAGCGGAATTGGATATTCTAACTATGGCTACACCTTC. As protein: CASGIGYSNYGYTF.

This clonotype was detected a few times. The V call is TRBV30, the J call TRBJ1-1, with TRBD1 matching 8 bases. Germline-derived CDR1 and CDR2 are GTSNPN and SVGIG (reference sequence). The CDR3 is 13 residues long. V lost 4 bases and J lost 2; bases outside the gene matches: 3. The CDR3: CAWNRGKNTEAFF. CDR3 nucleotides: TGTGCCTGGAACAGGGGGAAAAACACTGAAGCTTTCTTT.

The chain is built from TRBV19 and TRBJ1-1; D is unresolved. Per germline, CDR1 LNHDA and CDR2 SQIVND (reference sequence). V shed 3 bases and J shed 7 bases, with 9 bases lying between them. This CDR3 spans 12 amino acids. CDR3 bases: TGTGCCAGTAGTATCAAGGTCGGTGAAGCTTTCTTT. This encodes CASSIKVGEAFF. Filled out from reference TRBV19 and TRBJ1-1, the complete variable domain reads DGGITQSPKYLFRKEGQNVTLSCEQNLNHDAMYWYRQDPGQGLRLIYYSQIVNDFQKGDIAEGYSVSREKKESFPLTVTSAQKNPTAFYLCASSIKVGEAFFGQGTRLTVV.

CDR3 loop: CASSNRDSGGTEAFF. As DNA, the CDR3 is TGTGCCAGCAGTAATCGAGACTCCGGGGGCACTGAAGCTTTCTTT. This chain joins TRBV28 and TRBJ1-1, with a tentative D call TRBD1 (5 bases). Germline V gene lookup returns CDR1 MDHEN and CDR2 SYDVKM. The CDR3 totals 15 residues. V was shortened by 5 bases and J by 4 bases, with 17 bases between the two germline ends. The complete variable domain, with remaining parts taken from reference TRBV28 and TRBJ1-1, reads DVKVTQSSRYLVKRTGEKVFLECVQDMDHENMFWYRQDPGLGLRLIYFSYDVKMKEKGDIPEGYSVSREKKERFSLILESASTNQTSMYLCASSNRDSGGTEAFFGQGTRLTVV.

This clonotype has a count of ten or more. This chain connects TRBV12-3 or TRBV12-4 to TRBJ2-7; D could derive from TRBD1 or TRBD2 (5 bases each). V was clipped by 1 base and J by 3 bases, with 10 bases between them. The CDR3 length is 14 residues. CDR3 region: CASSLEGENYEQYF. Here the CDR3 DNA reads TGTGCCAGCAGTTTAGAAGGGGAGAACTACGAGCAGTACTTC.

This clonotype has a count of ten or more. This sequence joins TRBV6-1 and TRBJ2-7; 12 nucleotides match TRBD2. CDR3 length equals 12 residues. V gave up 10 bases and J gave up 4 bases; unmatched junction bases: 2. Germline V gene data show CDR1 as MNHNS and CDR2 as SASEGT. The CDR3 loop reads CATGTSGYEQYF. The CDR3 DNA sequence: TGTGCCACCGGGACTAGCGGGTACGAGCAGTACTTC.

This clonotype was counted a few times. The chain couples TRBV6-1 to TRBJ2-7, with D hard to call. The CDR3 is made up of 14 amino acids. Germline CDR1 is MNHNS and CDR2 is SASEGT. V lost 5 bases and J 2 bases, leaving 13 bases between the germline ends. The CDR3 bases are TGTGCCAGCAGTCTAGGTAGGGCCCCCTACGAGCAGTACTTC. It is translated as CASSLGRAPYEQYF.

This clonotype was found a few times. The rearrangement joins TRBV6-1 to TRBJ2-7, with a weak D call TRBD1 (6 bases). Trimming took 6 bases from V and 7 from J, leaving 25 bases between them. The CDR3 covers 16 residues. CDR1 MNHNS and CDR2 SASEGT come from the germline V gene. CDR3 amino acids: CASSRLVRGGFREQYF. The CDR3 DNA follows: TGTGCCAGCAGCCGGCTCGTCAGGGGCGGTTTTCGGGAGCAGTACTTC.

The sample holds many counts of this clonotype. The J gene is TRBJ2-2, the V gene TRBV13, with D possibly being TRBD1 (6 bases). Trimming pared 4 bases from V and 7 bases from J, leaving 16 bases between. The CDR3 runs 15 residues. The germline CDR1 and CDR2 sequences are PRHDT and FYEKMQ (reference sequence). CDR3: CASSSGNRVGGELFF. CDR3 nucleotide sequence: TGTGCCAGCAGCTCGGGAAACAGGGTAGGCGGGGAGCTGTTTTTT.

Many counts were recorded for this clonotype. This sequence joins TRBV25-1 and TRBJ2-7; 9 nucleotides line up with TRBD1. The trim removed 5 bases at V and 4 bases at J, leaving 9 bases unmatched. This CDR3 spans 15 amino acids. Germline V gives CDR1 MGHDK, CDR2 SYGVNS. The CDR3 DNA is TGTGCCAGCAGTAGATCCGGGACAGGGCCGTACGAGCAGTACTTC. Translated: CASSRSGTGPYEQYF.

This clonotype was counted only a few times. The chain has TRBV3-1 and TRBJ2-7; D gene ambiguous. The V and J ends lost 4 bases and 2 bases respectively, with 12 bases between them. Germline V gives CDR1 LGHDT, CDR2 YNNKEL (reference sequence). The CDR3 spans 14 residues. The CDR3 loop reads CASSPPRPPYEQYF. The CDR3 bases are TGTGCCAGCAGCCCTCCCCGGCCCCCCTACGAGCAGTACTTC.

The sample holds a few counts of this clonotype. CDR3 sequence: CASSLDQGGLAYNEQFF. Written as DNA, the CDR3 is TGTGCCAGCAGCTTAGATCAAGGAGGGCTCGCCTACAATGAGCAGTTCTTC. The chain employs TRBV11-2 and TRBJ2-1; D is perhaps TRBD2 (6 bases). The CDR3 runs to 17 residues. The germline gives CDR1 SGHAT, CDR2 FQNNGV. The germline V and J ends were trimmed by 0 bases and 2 bases, with 14 bases remaining between them.

In its sample, this clonotype was seen a few times. The chain recombines TRBV11-2 with TRBJ2-2; 8 bases fit TRBD1. This CDR3 is built from 15 residues. J gave up 6 bases and V 4 bases, and 7 bases lay outside the gene matches. Germline CDR1 reads SGHAT; CDR2 reads FQNNGV. This chain's CDR3 is CASSSGQVASGELFF. In nucleotides, the CDR3 is TGTGCCAGCAGCTCGGGACAGGTGGCTTCCGGGGAGCTGTTTTTT.